The 10 T cell receptor beta chains below all came from one sample that was sequenced in a study of blood T cells in healthy people across ages. Combining a sample-barcoded 5' primer with a J-beta primer mix, a second PCR ran for about 6 to 11 cycles. TCRdb ran MiXCR on the 5' RACE reads and lists one entry per CDR3 protein. Counted here are over 1,200,000 distinct CDR3 sequences, 55% to 75% occurring once; the ten biggest clones make up more than 6%. The sequencing sample was made of blood. These receptors originate from a man younger than 35 in good health.

The chain joins TRBV18 to TRBJ2-5, with D unresolved. The CDR3 sequence is 16 residues long. CDR1 is KGHSH and CDR2 is LQKENI in the germline V gene. V was pared by 3 bases and J by 5 bases, with 19 bases between. CDR3 amino acids: CASSPSHLSSSETQYF. CDR3 nucleotides: TGTGCCAGCTCACCGTCCCACTTGAGTAGTTCGGAGACCCAGTACTTC.

The chain links TRBV11-2 to TRBJ1-2, with no clear D. The CDR3 runs 13 residues. Trimming left V 6 bases short and J 6 bases short, with 14 bases between. The germline V gene has CDR1 SGHAT and CDR2 FQNNGV. The chain's CDR3 is CASRGDWENGYTF. The CDR3 nucleotides read TGTGCCAGCAGGGGCGACTGGGAGAATGGCTACACCTTC.

V usage is TRBV6-2 or TRBV6-3 and J usage is TRBJ1-6, with D maybe TRBD1 (5 bases). The germline V and J ends were trimmed by 0 bases and 9 bases, with 6 bases remaining between them. In germline, CDR1 is MNHEY, CDR2 SVGEGT. This CDR3 comprises 13 residues. Here the CDR3 DNA reads TGTGCCAGCAGTTACTCCAGGGCTTCACCCCTCCACTTT. This sequence encodes CASSYSRASPLHF.

This clonotype showed up just once. The CDR3 sequence is CSVLGRGLGYEQFF. The CDR3 nucleotides are TGCAGCGTTCTGGGCAGGGGGCTTGGGTATGAGCAGTTCTTC. This chain links TRBV29-1 with TRBJ2-1, with TRBD1 matching 8 bases. The CDR3 loop spans 14 amino acids. Unmatched junction bases numbered 11, after V lost 5 bases and J lost 8 bases. Germline V gene sequence: CDR1 SQVTM, CDR2 ANQGSEA.

The genes are TRBV27 and TRBJ1-5, with D possibly being TRBD1 (5 bases). Trimming pared 3 bases from V and 0 bases from J, leaving 9 bases between. Germline CDR1 MNHEY, CDR2 SMNVEV (reference sequence). This CDR3 region has 15 residues. CDR3 nucleotide sequence: TGTGCCAGCAGTTTTGTCGGGGGTAGCAATCAGCCCCAGCATTTT. This translates into CASSFVGGSNQPQHF.

This clonotype was seen a handful of times. V and J are TRBV12-3 or TRBV12-4 and TRBJ1-1; 8 nucleotides agree with TRBD1. The CDR3 is 15 amino acids. With V trimmed by 5 bases and J by 1 base, 6 bases remained unmatched. CDR3 coding DNA: TGTGCCAGCAGTCTCAGACAGGGGCGGAACACTGAAGCTTTCTTT. Its translation: CASSLRQGRNTEAFF.

The chain has TRBV29-1 and TRBJ2-7, with a tentative D call TRBD1 (5 bases). V dropped 4 bases and J dropped 10 bases, with 23 bases sitting between them. CDR3 length equals 14 residues. Germline-derived CDR1 and CDR2 are SQVTM and ANQGSEA. The CDR3 is CSVVWQGNLEIQYF. The CDR3 DNA reads TGCAGCGTTGTGTGGCAGGGAAATTTAGAGATCCAGTACTTC.

The chain uses TRBV6-2 or TRBV6-3 and TRBJ2-3; TRBD1 matches at 9 bases. V was clipped by 8 bases and J by 6 bases; unmatched bases: 3. CDR3 length: 12 amino acids. Per germline, CDR1 MNHEY and CDR2 SVGEGT. The CDR3 sequence: CASGQGQDTQYF. The CDR3 region has the DNA TGTGCCAGCGGACAGGGGCAGGATACGCAGTATTTT.

The chain links TRBV5-1 to TRBJ1-2; possible D gene TRBD1, 5 bases. The V and J ends lost 8 bases and 4 bases respectively, with 18 bases between them. The CDR3 consists of 14 residues. Per germline, CDR1 SGHRS and CDR2 YFSETQ. DNA for the CDR3: TGCGCCAGTTCGCTTGGCAGGGTCACCTATGGCTACACCTTC. It translates to CASSLGRVTYGYTF. Drawing the rest from reference TRBV5-1 and TRBJ1-2, the complete variable domain is KAGVTQTPRYLIKTRGQQVTLSCSPISGHRSVSWYQQTPGQGLQFLFEYFSETQRNKGNFPGRFSGRQFSNSRSEMNVSTLELGDSALYLCASSLGRVTYGYTFGSGTRLTVV.

The chain employs TRBV4-1 and TRBJ2-1; maybe TRBD2 (6 bases). CDR1 MGHRA and CDR2 YSYEKL come from the germline V gene. The CDR3 contains 17 residues. With 0 bases removed from V and 3 bases from J, the gap between germline ends came to 15 bases. CDR3 residues: CASSQDRGGGIYNEQFF. The CDR3 nucleotides are TGCGCCAGCAGCCAAGATCGGGGAGGAGGGATCTACAATGAGCAGTTCTTC.